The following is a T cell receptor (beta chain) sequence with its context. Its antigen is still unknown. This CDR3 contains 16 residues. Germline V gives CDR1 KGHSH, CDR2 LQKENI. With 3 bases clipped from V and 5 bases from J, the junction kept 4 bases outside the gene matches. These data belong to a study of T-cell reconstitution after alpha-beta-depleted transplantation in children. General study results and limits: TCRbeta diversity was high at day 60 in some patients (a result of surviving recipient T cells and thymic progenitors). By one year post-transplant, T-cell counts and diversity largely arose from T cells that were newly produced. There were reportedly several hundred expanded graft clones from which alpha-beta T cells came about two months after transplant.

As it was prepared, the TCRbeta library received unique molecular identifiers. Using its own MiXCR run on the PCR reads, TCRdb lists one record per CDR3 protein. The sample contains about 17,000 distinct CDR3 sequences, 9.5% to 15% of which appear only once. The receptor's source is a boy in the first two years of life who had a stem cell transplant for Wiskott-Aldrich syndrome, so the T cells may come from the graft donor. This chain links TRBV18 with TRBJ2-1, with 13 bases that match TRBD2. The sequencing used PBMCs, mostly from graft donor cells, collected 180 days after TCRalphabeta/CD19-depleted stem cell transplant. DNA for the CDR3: TGTGCCAGCTCACCCCGGACTAGCGGGAGCCACAATGAGCAGTTCTTC. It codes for CASSPRTSGSHNEQFF.